Each of the 29 T cell receptor beta chains below was sequenced from the same sample in a study of CD8+CD57+ T cells in acquired aplastic anemia. According to the study, genomic DNA was the template for TCR beta VDJ and CDR3 profiling. One entry per CDR3 protein results from TCRdb running MiXCR on the reads. Of hundreds of thousands of distinct CDR3 sequences listed, approximately 70% are singletons. The sequenced sample consisted of sorted CD4+, CD8+, or CD8+CD57+ T cells (not recorded which) from PBMCs. These TCRs come from a human donor in good health, serving as a control.

Remarks on this clonotype: One end of the junction varies from germline; a read error may be responsible. The chain carries TRBV2 and TRBJ1-1, with D maybe TRBD1 (5 bases). Germline V CDR1 and CDR2: SNHLY, FYNNEI. The CDR3 extends over 14 amino acids. The CDR3: CASSWAGPRTTDSF. The CDR3 DNA is TGTGCCAGCAGCTGGGCGGGACCAAGGACCACTGATTCTTTT. Based on the CDR3 plus reference TRBV2 and TRBJ1-1, the full variable domain is EPEVTQTPSHQVTQMGQEVILRCVPISNHLYFYWYRQILGQKVEFLVSFYNNEISEKSEIFDDQFSVERPDGSNFTLKIRSTKLEDSAMYFCASSWAGPRTTDSFGQGTRLTVV.

This clonotype was observed once. The junction does not match germline at one end; this may be a read error. The chain is built from TRBV7-2 and TRBJ1-2, with D maybe TRBD1 (5 bases). Germline loops: CDR1 SGHTA, CDR2 FQGNSA. The CDR3 extends over 13 amino acids. The CDR3: CASSLGGGTGSFF. Written as DNA, the CDR3 is TGTGCCAGCAGCTTAGGGGGGGGGACTGGATCTTTCTTT.

In this sample, this clonotype turned up many times. J is TRBJ2-7 and V is TRBV7-2; 11 bases line up with TRBD2. Germline CDR1 SGHTA, CDR2 FQGNSA. The CDR3 consists of 16 residues. V trimming: 2 bases; J trimming: 5 bases; junction bases outside the gene matches: 8. The CDR3 region has the DNA TGTGCCAGCAGCTTAATCGGGCTAGCGGGGGGAAACGAGCAGTACTTC. Translating gives CASSLIGLAGGNEQYF. Combining the CDR3 with reference TRBV7-2 and TRBJ2-7 gives the whole variable domain GAGVSQSPSNKVTEKGKDVELRCDPISGHTALYWYRQSLGQGLEFLIYFQGNSAPDKSGLPSDRFSAERTGGSVSTLTIQRTQQEDSAVYLCASSLIGLAGGNEQYFGPGTRLTVT.

This clonotype was seen at least ten times. This rearrangement joins TRBV20-1 to TRBJ2-2; D possibly corresponds to TRBD2 (6 bases). Trimming pared 0 bases from V and 6 bases from J, leaving 11 bases between. The CDR3 length is 14 residues. The V gene's germline CDR1 is DFQATT and CDR2 SNEGSKA (reference sequence). The chain's CDR3 is CSARDGGSAGELFF. CDR3 in DNA: TGCAGTGCTAGAGATGGGGGGTCCGCCGGGGAGCTGTTTTTT.

The table lists this clonotype with many counts. This chain connects TRBV4-2 to TRBJ1-4; D unresolved. Germline CDR1 LGHNA, CDR2 YNFKEQ. The CDR3 length is 15 residues. Trimming stripped 3 bases from V and 0 bases from J, with 8 bases between. CDR3 DNA sequence: TGTGCCAGCAGCCAGGGATTCACAACTAATGAAAAACTGTTTTTT. Amino acids: CASSQGFTTNEKLFF.

This clonotype was seen many times. The chain carries TRBV6-5 and TRBJ1-6; no reliable D call. Germline loops: CDR1 MNHEY, CDR2 SVGAGI. The CDR3 runs 14 residues. V was clipped by 6 bases and J by 9 bases, with 15 bases between them. The CDR3 region has the DNA TGTGCCAGCAGCCGCGGGGTTTTAGGTTCACCCCTCCACTTT. Translation gives CASSRGVLGSPLHF.

This chain joins TRBV28 and TRBJ1-1, with TRBD1 matching 9 bases. Trimming cost V 10 bases and J 0 bases; bases outside gene matches: 6. Germline CDR1 is MDHEN and CDR2 is SYDVKM. The CDR3 totals 14 residues. The DNA for the CDR3 is TGTGCCACCCGGACAGGGGTAATGAACACTGAAGCTTTCTTT. Translating gives CATRTGVMNTEAFF.

On this clonotype: Here the CDR3 omits its conserved ending phenylalanine or tryptophan, so a read error is the likely source. The limits of the CDR3 on the DNA are not certain, so only TCRdb's listed CDR3 is given. This chain joins TRBV2 and TRBJ2-7. The CDR3 sequence runs 16 residues, both termini included. Looked up from germline, CDR1 is SNHLY and CDR2 is FYNNEI. The CDR3 region is CASSSPTIYDSTDGSC.

V gene TRBV20-1 combines with J gene TRBJ2-7, with D hard to call. Trimming took 0 bases from V and 0 from J, leaving 9 bases between them. CDR3 length: 14 amino acids. Germline lookup yields CDR1 DFQATT and CDR2 SNEGSKA (reference sequence). Written as DNA, the CDR3 is TGCAGTGCTAGAGATCCCGTTCACTCCTACGAGCAGTACTTC. As protein: CSARDPVHSYEQYF.

Of note for this clonotype: Mismatch with germline at one junction end may stem from a read error. CDR3 bases: TGTGCCAGCAGCTTAGAACCAGCGGGGGAGCTGTTTTTT. Translated: CASSLEPAGELFF. The chain recombines TRBV5-1 with TRBJ2-2, with D unresolved. Germline V gene data show CDR1 as SGHRS and CDR2 as YFSETQ. CDR3 length: 13 amino acids.

The J gene is TRBJ2-1, the V gene TRBV11-2, with D possibly matching TRBD1 (6 bases). Germline CDR1 SGHAT, CDR2 FQNNGV. CDR3 length: 20 amino acids. V was clipped by 6 bases and J by 9 bases, with 36 bases between them. The CDR3 DNA follows: TGTGCCAGCAGTCATAGGGCCGAAGGTTTGGGCAGGGGTTGGGGTGGTGAGCAGTTCTTC. It yields the protein CASSHRAEGLGRGWGGEQFF.

The table lists this clonotype with many counts. This chain uses TRBV6-1 with TRBJ2-2, with a possible D match to TRBD1 (5 bases). V gave up 6 bases and J gave up 0 bases, with 14 bases separating them. Germline-derived CDR1 and CDR2 are MNHNS and SASEGT. This CDR3 is 16 amino acids long. Here the CDR3 DNA reads TGTGCCAGCAGCTCCCTTGGGGCATCGAACACCGGGGAGCTGTTTTTT. Translation: CASSSLGASNTGELFF.

On this clonotype: This CDR3 is missing its conserved last phenylalanine or tryptophan, likely due to a read error. No DNA is shown, since the ends of the CDR3 on it are uncertain; the CDR3 is the one TCRdb lists. The chain uses TRBV2 and TRBJ1-2. Germline V gene data show CDR1 as SNHLY and CDR2 as FYNNEI. Inclusive of both ends, the CDR3 amounts to 15 amino acids. The CDR3 here is CASSLGPDVQYFGPV.

This clonotype was counted between two and nine times. V is TRBV10-3 and J is TRBJ1-2; D gene uncertain. CDR3 length: 12 amino acids. Germline values: CDR1 ENHRY, CDR2 SYGVKD. The V and J ends lost 4 bases and 4 bases respectively, with 7 bases between them. CDR3 in amino acids: CAISVETYGYTF. In nucleotides, the CDR3 is TGTGCCATCAGTGTGGAAACCTATGGCTACACCTTC.

The chain has TRBV5-6 and TRBJ2-1, with D possibly matching TRBD2 (6 bases). The V gene lost 0 bases and the J gene lost 4 bases, with 11 bases spanning the gap. The CDR3 spans 15 residues. Germline V CDR1 and CDR2: SGHDT, YYEEEE. CDR3 nucleotides: TGTGCCAGCAGCTTGGCGGGGCGGGGATACAATGAGCAGTTCTTC. Protein: CASSLAGRGYNEQFF. Together with reference TRBV5-6 and TRBJ2-1, the CDR3 gives the full variable domain: DAGVTQSPTHLIKTRGQQVTLRCSPKSGHDTVSWYQQALGQGPQFIFQYYEEEERQRGNFPDRFSGHQFPNYSSELNVNALLLGDSALYLCASSLAGRGYNEQFFGPGTRLTVL.

The V and J genes are TRBV7-6 and TRBJ2-5, with no clear D. Germline CDR1 SGHVS, CDR2 FNYEAQ. Deletions cut 5 bases from V and 5 bases from J, with 9 bases between. The CDR3 loop spans 12 amino acids. The CDR3 here is CASSQIAETQYF. CDR3 nucleotides: TGTGCCAGCAGCCAAATCGCGGAGACCCAGTACTTC. The complete variable domain, with remaining parts taken from reference TRBV7-6 and TRBJ2-5, reads GAGVSQSPRYKVTKRGQDVALRCDPISGHVSLYWYRQALGQGPEFLTYFNYEAQQDKSGLPNDRFSAERPEGSISTLTIQRTEQRDSAMYRCASSQIAETQYFGPGTRLLVL.

This clonotype was recorded only once. At one end the junction does not follow the germline gene, possibly because of a read error. The V and J genes are TRBV2 and TRBJ2-7; weak D call: TRBD2 (6 bases). This CDR3 has 14 amino acids. Germline lookup yields CDR1 SNHLY and CDR2 FYNNEI. DNA of the CDR3: TGTGCCAGCAGCGTGTCGGGACTGTTCTTCGAGAAGTACTTC. This translates into CASSVSGLFFEKYF.

Of note for this clonotype: Relative to the germline gene, one junction end is altered; a read error may explain this. The gene calls are TRBV10-2 and TRBJ1-2; D gene ambiguous. CDR3 length equals 13 residues. Germline V gene data show CDR1 as WSHSY and CDR2 as SAAADI. The CDR3 nucleotides read TGCGCCAGCAAGGCAACAGATCCGGACGAGTACAACTTC. Translation gives CASKATDPDEYNF.

The V gene is TRBV6-4, the J gene TRBJ1-2; TRBD1 matches 8 bases. Germline lookup yields CDR1 MRHNA and CDR2 SNTAGT. This CDR3 is 14 amino acids long. V shed 5 bases and J 6 bases; nucleotides not matched to a gene: 8. The CDR3 sequence is CASSHLTGGNGYTF. In nucleotides, the CDR3 is TGTGCCAGCAGTCACCTCACAGGGGGTAATGGCTACACCTTC.

V is TRBV5-5 and J is TRBJ1-6; 7 nucleotides match TRBD1. CDR1 is SGHKS, CDR2 YYEKEE, per germline (reference sequence). This CDR3 has 17 residues. V lost 2 bases to trimming and J lost 6 bases; unmatched junction nucleotides: 11. The DNA of the CDR3 is TGTGCCAGCAGCTTCGGGGGGGCAGGGGGAGGTAATTCACCCCTCCACTTT. This gives the protein CASSFGGAGGGNSPLHF.

The chain links TRBV12-3 or TRBV12-4 to TRBJ2-3; D gene unclear. V was clipped by 4 bases and J by 0 bases, with 8 bases between them. The CDR3 is 14 residues long. In DNA form, the CDR3 reads TGTGCCAGCAGTTCTGACACCAGCACAGATACGCAGTATTTT. Protein sequence: CASSSDTSTDTQYF.

This clonotype was seen only once. The chain uses TRBV7-9 and TRBJ1-1; 7 bases are shared with TRBD1. The CDR3 runs 17 residues. J was trimmed by 8 bases and V by 0 bases; bases with no gene match: 15. Germline V gene sequence: CDR1 SEHNR, CDR2 FQNEAQ (reference sequence). The CDR3 bases are TGTGCCAGCAGCTTAGCCGTGACAGGGAGGACCGGGGAGGAAGCTTTCTTT. It specifies CASSLAVTGRTGEEAFF.

This clonotype came up a few times. V and J are TRBV24-1 and TRBJ2-5, with 8 positions matching TRBD1. The germline V gene encodes CDR1 KGHDR and CDR2 SFDVKD. The CDR3 is made up of 12 amino acids. The J segment lost 5 bases and the V segment lost 10 bases, leaving 5 bases of the junction unmatched. CDR3 nucleotide sequence: TGTGCCACACAGGGGGTCACGGAGACCCAGTACTTC. Protein product: CATQGVTETQYF.

This clonotype was counted a single time. The conserved closing phenylalanine or tryptophan is absent in this CDR3, likely reflecting a read error. It is unclear where the CDR3 begins or ends on the DNA, so no DNA is shown, and the CDR3 is as TCRdb lists it. The chain links TRBV7-2 to TRBJ2-7; TRBD2 is taken as the D call from the table, unchecked against the DNA. The CDR3 numbers 13 amino acids, ends counted. Germline lookup yields CDR1 SGHTA and CDR2 FQGNSA. This CDR3 is CASSFGTYGTDKQ.

About this clonotype itself: The junction departs from the called germline gene at one end, perhaps through a read error. The DNA of the CDR3 is TGTGCCAGCAGCTGTCAAACAGGGGGCAATCAGCCCCTGCATTTT. Its translation is CASSCQTGGNQPLHF. The V gene is TRBV7-8, the J gene TRBJ2-2, with TRBD1 matching 9 bases. The CDR3 consists of 15 residues. CDR1 and CDR2 from the germline V gene are SGHVS and FQNEAQ.

The gene calls are TRBV7-3 and TRBJ2-7; D call uncertain. Per germline, CDR1 SGHTA and CDR2 FQGTGA. V lost 5 bases and J lost 6, with 23 bases in between. The CDR3 is made up of 16 amino acids. CDR3 bases: TGTGCCAGCAGCATGCCTCTAGGGATTACCGCTAGCGAGCAGTACTTC. It encodes CASSMPLGITASEQYF.

A note on this clonotype: Relative to the germline gene, one junction end is altered; a read error may explain this. CDR3 coding DNA: TGTGCCAGCAGTTTAGTCAGGGTACTGAACGCTGAAGCTTTCTTT. Translation gives CASSLVRVLNAEAFF. The chain couples TRBV2 to TRBJ1-1; TRBD1 might be the D (5 bases). Germline V gene sequence: CDR1 SNHLY, CDR2 FYNNEI. This CDR3 region has 15 residues.

A few counts support this clonotype. This sequence joins TRBV12-3 or TRBV12-4 and TRBJ2-7; D gene uncertain. The CDR3 extends over 13 amino acids. The germline V and J ends were trimmed by 3 bases and 3 bases, with 9 bases remaining between them. The DNA of the CDR3 is TGTGCCAGCAGTTTTGGTCAGTACTACGAGCAGTACTTC. It codes for CASSFGQYYEQYF.

The V call is TRBV11-2, the J call TRBJ2-7; 10 bases align to TRBD2. This CDR3 has 15 residues. The trim removed 5 bases at V and 3 bases at J, leaving 7 bases unmatched. Germline V lookup: CDR1 SGHAT, CDR2 FQNNGV. CDR3 DNA: TGTGCCAGCAGCCAAGACCCTAGCGGGGGCTACGAGCAGTACTTC. This translates into CASSQDPSGGYEQYF.